The 10 T cell receptor beta chains presented below share a single source sample, sequenced in a study of early T cells in non-severe SARS-CoV-2 infection. TCRdb re-called the 5' RACE reads through MiXCR, storing one row per CDR3 protein. Of under 85,000 distinct CDR3 sequences in the sample, about an eighth were seen once. Sequenced material: whole blood, taken at baseline. Every receptor here comes from an adult who was a healthcare worker with PCR-confirmed SARS-CoV-2 infection or an uninfected control (not recorded which).

The rearrangement uses TRBV15 and TRBJ2-1; D call uncertain. This CDR3 is 12 amino acids long. Trimming left V 6 bases short and J 9 bases short, with 12 bases between. Germline CDR1 LNHNV, CDR2 YYDKDF (reference sequence). The chain's CDR3 is CATSQTRSEQFF. The CDR3 DNA reads TGTGCCACCAGTCAAACGCGGAGTGAGCAGTTCTTC.

This clonotype was observed many times. The chain combines TRBV20-1 with TRBJ2-7, with D perhaps matching TRBD2 (5 bases). Trimming removed 3 bases at V and 4 bases at J, with 13 bases between. There are 13 residues in the CDR3. CDR1 and CDR2 (germline): DFQATT, SNEGSKA (reference sequence). Here the CDR3 DNA reads TGCAGTGCTAGGAGCGGTGCCGGGTACGAGCAGTACTTC. As protein: CSARSGAGYEQYF.

This clonotype was counted at least ten times. The chain has TRBV14 and TRBJ2-7, with D perhaps matching TRBD2 (7 bases). CDR1 is SGHDN, CDR2 FVKESK, per germline. The CDR3 is made up of 16 amino acids. The V gene lost 11 bases and the J gene lost 4 bases, with 27 bases spanning the gap. The CDR3 here is CAGDEIPSGGRYEQYF. The CDR3 coding sequence is TGTGCCGGGGACGAGATTCCTTCCGGGGGGCGATACGAGCAGTACTTC.

The rearrangement links TRBV7-9 to TRBJ1-1; D is ambiguous. The CDR3 runs 16 residues. V shed 2 bases and J shed 0 bases, with 13 bases lying between them. CDR1 and CDR2 (germline): SEHNR, FQNEAQ (reference sequence). The CDR3 nucleotides are TGTGCCAGCAGCTTAACCCTACGGTCTATGAACACTGAAGCTTTCTTT. It specifies CASSLTLRSMNTEAFF.

This clonotype was detected many times. The CDR3 is CSARLPSEQFF. In nucleotides, the CDR3 is TGCAGTGCTAGGCTCCCGAGTGAGCAGTTCTTC. This chain links TRBV20-1 with TRBJ2-1; D remains ambiguous. Germline CDR1 is DFQATT and CDR2 is SNEGSKA (reference sequence). The germline V and J ends were trimmed by 3 bases and 9 bases, with 9 bases remaining between them. The length of the CDR3 is 11 residues.

This clonotype was detected only a few times. This chain connects TRBV14 to TRBJ2-3; a weak D match, TRBD2 (5 bases). CDR3 size: 15 residues. V lost 4 bases to trimming and J lost 0 bases, with 11 bases between them. In germline, CDR1 is SGHDN, CDR2 FVKESK. The CDR3 DNA reads TGTGCCAGCAGCCGAGCGGTGAGAAGCACAGATACGCAGTATTTT. Its protein product is CASSRAVRSTDTQYF.

This clonotype was recorded a few times. The chain recombines TRBV29-1 with TRBJ2-3; possibly TRBD1 for D (5 bases). Looked up from germline, CDR1 is SQVTM and CDR2 is ANQGSEA. This CDR3 is 12 amino acids long. The V and J ends lost 3 bases and 3 bases respectively, with 7 bases between them. The CDR3 here is CSVEQGTDTQYF. In DNA form, the CDR3 reads TGCAGCGTTGAGCAGGGTACAGATACGCAGTATTTT.

The chain combines TRBV6-6 with TRBJ1-1; D is uncertain. Trimming took off 1 base at V and 7 bases at J, with 4 bases between the two ends. In germline, CDR1 is MNHNY, CDR2 SVGAGI (reference sequence). The CDR3 has 11 amino acids. CDR3 sequence: CASSYLSEAFF. CDR3 nucleotides: TGTGCCAGCAGTTACTTGAGTGAAGCTTTCTTT.

V and J are TRBV19 and TRBJ2-3; possibly TRBD2 for D (5 bases). V lost 3 bases and J lost 0, with 7 bases in between. The CDR3 extends over 14 amino acids. CDR1 is LNHDA and CDR2 is SQIVND in the germline V gene (reference sequence). CDR3 sequence (DNA): TGTGCCAGTAGTATTAGAGGGAGCACAGATACGCAGTATTTT. It specifies CASSIRGSTDTQYF.

This clonotype was seen at least ten times. The chain links TRBV20-1 to TRBJ1-2; D not resolved. Trimming cost V 3 bases and J 2 bases, with 7 bases left between them. The CDR3 consists of 12 residues. The germline V gene encodes CDR1 DFQATT and CDR2 SNEGSKA (reference sequence). Written as DNA, the CDR3 is TGCAGTGCTAGCCGGGAAAACTATGGCTACACCTTC. Protein: CSASRENYGYTF.